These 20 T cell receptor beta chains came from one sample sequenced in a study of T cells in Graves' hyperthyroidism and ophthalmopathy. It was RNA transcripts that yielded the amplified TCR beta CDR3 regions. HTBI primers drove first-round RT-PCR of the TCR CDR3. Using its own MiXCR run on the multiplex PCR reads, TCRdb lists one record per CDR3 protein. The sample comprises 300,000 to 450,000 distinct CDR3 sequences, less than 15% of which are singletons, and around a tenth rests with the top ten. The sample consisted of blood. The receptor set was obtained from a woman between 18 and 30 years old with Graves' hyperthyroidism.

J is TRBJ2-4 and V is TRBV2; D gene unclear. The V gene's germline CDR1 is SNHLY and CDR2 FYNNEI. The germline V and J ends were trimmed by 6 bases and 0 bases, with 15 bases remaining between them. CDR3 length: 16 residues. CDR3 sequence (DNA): TGTGCCAGCAGCTCCCCAACGATCTTAGCCAAAAACATTCAGTACTTC. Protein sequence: CASSSPTILAKNIQYF.

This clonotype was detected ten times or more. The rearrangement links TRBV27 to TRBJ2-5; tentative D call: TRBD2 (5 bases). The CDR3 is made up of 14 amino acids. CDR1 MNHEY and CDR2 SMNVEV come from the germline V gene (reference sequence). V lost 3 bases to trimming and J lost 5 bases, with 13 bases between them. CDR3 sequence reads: CASSFAGVGETQYF. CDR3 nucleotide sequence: TGTGCCAGCAGTTTTGCCGGGGTTGGGGAGACCCAGTACTTC.

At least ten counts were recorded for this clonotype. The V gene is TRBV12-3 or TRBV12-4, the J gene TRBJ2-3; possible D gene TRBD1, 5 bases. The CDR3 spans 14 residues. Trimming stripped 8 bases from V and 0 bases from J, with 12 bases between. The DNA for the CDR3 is TGTGCCAGCGTTCAGGGTACTAGCACAGATACGCAGTATTTT. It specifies CASVQGTSTDTQYF.

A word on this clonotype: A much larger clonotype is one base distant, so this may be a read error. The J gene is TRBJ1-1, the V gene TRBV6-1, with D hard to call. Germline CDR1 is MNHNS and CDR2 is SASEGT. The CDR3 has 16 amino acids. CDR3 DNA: TGTGCCAGCAGTACTCCTCGTGGGGTCATGAACACTGAAGCTCTCTTT. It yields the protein CASSTPRGVMNTEALF.

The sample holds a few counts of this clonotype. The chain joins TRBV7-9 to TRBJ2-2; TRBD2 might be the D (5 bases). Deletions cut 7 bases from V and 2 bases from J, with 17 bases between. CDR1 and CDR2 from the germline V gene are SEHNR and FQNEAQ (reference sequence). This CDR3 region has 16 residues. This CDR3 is CASTSSPTVNTGELFF. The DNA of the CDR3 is TGTGCCAGCACTAGCTCCCCGACTGTCAACACCGGGGAGCTGTTTTTT.

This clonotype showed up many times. The CDR3 region is CASSSPPDGGGLSYEQYF. CDR3 nucleotide sequence: TGTGCCAGCAGCTCCCCCCCTGATGGCGGGGGGCTCTCCTACGAGCAGTACTTC. This rearrangement joins TRBV7-8 to TRBJ2-7, with 8 bases identical to TRBD2. The CDR3 covers 18 residues. The trim removed 4 bases at V and 0 bases at J, leaving 14 bases unmatched. The V gene's germline CDR1 is SGHVS and CDR2 FQNEAQ.

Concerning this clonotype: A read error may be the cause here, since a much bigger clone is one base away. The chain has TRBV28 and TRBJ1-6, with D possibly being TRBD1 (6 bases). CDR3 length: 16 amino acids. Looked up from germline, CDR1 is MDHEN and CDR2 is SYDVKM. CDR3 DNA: TGTGCCCGCAGGGGATACGAGTCCTCCTATAATTCACCCCTCCACTTT. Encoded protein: CARRGYESSYNSPLHF.

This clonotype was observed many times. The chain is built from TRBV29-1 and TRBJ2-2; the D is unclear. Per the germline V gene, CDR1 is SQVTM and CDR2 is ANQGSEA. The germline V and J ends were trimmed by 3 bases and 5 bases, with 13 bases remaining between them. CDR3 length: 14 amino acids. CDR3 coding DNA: TGCAGCGTTGATAAGGGTTTTCTAACCGGGGAGCTGTTTTTT. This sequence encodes CSVDKGFLTGELFF.

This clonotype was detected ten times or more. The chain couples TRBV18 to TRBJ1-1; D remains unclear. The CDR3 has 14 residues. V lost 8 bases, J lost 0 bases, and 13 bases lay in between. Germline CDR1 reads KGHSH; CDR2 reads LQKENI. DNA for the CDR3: TGTGCCAGCCCATCGGACGGGCTGAACACTGAAGCTTTCTTT. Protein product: CASPSDGLNTEAFF.

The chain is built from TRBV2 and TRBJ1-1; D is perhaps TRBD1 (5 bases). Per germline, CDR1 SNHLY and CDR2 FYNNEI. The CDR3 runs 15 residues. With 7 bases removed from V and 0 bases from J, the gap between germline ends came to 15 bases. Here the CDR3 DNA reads TGTGCCAGCAAACTAGATGGGGCTATGAACACTGAAGCTTTCTTT. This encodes CASKLDGAMNTEAFF. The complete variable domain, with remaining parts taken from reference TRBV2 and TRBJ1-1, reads EPEVTQTPSHQVTQMGQEVILRCVPISNHLYFYWYRQILGQKVEFLVSFYNNEISEKSEIFDDQFSVERPDGSNFTLKIRSTKLEDSAMYFCASKLDGAMNTEAFFGQGTRLTVV.

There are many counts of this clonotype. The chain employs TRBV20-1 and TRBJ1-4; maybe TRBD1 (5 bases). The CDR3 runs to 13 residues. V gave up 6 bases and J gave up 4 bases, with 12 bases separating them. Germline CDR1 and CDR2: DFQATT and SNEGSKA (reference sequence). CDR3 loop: CSAPRQSNEKLFF. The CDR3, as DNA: TGCAGTGCCCCCCGACAGAGTAATGAAAAACTGTTTTTT.

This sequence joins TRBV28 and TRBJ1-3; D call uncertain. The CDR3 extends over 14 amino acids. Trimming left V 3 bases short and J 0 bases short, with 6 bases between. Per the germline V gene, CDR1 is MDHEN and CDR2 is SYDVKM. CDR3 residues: CASSFGLSGNTIYF. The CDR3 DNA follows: TGTGCCAGCAGTTTTGGCCTCTCTGGAAACACCATATATTTT.

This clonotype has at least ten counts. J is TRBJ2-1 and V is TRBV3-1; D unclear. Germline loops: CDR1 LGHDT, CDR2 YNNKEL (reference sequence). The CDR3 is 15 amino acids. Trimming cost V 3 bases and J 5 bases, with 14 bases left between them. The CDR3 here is CASSHGSDHNNEQFF. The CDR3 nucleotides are TGTGCCAGCAGCCACGGTTCAGACCACAACAATGAGCAGTTCTTC.

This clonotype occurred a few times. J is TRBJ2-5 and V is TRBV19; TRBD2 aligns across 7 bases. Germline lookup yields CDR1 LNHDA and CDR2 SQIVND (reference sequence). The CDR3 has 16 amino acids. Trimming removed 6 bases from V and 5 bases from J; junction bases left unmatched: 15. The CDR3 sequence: CASSPWGGPYSETQYF. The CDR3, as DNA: TGTGCCAGTAGCCCTTGGGGAGGGCCGTACTCGGAGACCCAGTACTTC.

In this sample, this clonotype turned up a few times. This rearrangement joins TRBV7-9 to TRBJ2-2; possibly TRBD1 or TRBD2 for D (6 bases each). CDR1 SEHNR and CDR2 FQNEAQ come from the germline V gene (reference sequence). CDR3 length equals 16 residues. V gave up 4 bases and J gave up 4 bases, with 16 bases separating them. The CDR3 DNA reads TGTGCCAGCAGCTCATCGGGGGCCCAGAGCACCGGGGAGCTGTTTTTT. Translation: CASSSSGAQSTGELFF.

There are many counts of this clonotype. This CDR3 is CASRTGVSHTQYF. In DNA, the CDR3 is TGTGCCAGCAGGACAGGGGTTTCGCATACGCAGTATTTT. This chain uses TRBV28 with TRBJ2-3; 8 nucleotides match TRBD1. Germline CDR1 is MDHEN and CDR2 is SYDVKM. CDR3 length: 13 residues. V lost 6 bases to trimming and J lost 7 bases; unmatched junction nucleotides: 6.

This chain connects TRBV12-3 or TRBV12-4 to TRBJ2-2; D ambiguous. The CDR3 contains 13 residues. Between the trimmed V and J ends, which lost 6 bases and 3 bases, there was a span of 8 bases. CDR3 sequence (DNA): TGTGCCAGCAGAATAATGGACACCGGGGAGCTGTTTTTT. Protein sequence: CASRIMDTGELFF.

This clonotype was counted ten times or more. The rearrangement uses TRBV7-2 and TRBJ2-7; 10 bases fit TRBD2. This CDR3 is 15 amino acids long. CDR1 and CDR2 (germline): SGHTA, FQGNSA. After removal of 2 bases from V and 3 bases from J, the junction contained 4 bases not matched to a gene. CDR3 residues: CASSLLAGDDYEQYF. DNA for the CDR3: TGTGCCAGCAGCTTACTAGCGGGAGATGACTACGAGCAGTACTTC. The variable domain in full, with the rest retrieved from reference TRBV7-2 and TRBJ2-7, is GAGVSQSPSNKVTEKGKDVELRCDPISGHTALYWYRQSLGQGLEFLIYFQGNSAPDKSGLPSDRFSAERTGGSVSTLTIQRTQQEDSAVYLCASSLLAGDDYEQYFGPGTRLTVT.

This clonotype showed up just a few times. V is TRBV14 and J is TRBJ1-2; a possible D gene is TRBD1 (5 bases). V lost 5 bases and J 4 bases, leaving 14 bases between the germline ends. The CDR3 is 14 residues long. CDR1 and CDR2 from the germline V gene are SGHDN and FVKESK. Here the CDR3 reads CASSFGTQLYGYTF. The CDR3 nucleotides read TGTGCCAGCAGCTTCGGGACTCAGCTCTATGGCTACACCTTC.

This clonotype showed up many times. Here the CDR3 DNA reads TGTGCCACCGCGCGCGGTACTTTATTCACCTGGCGAGTGAACACTGAAGCTTTCTTT. Amino acid sequence: CATARGTLFTWRVNTEAFF. The chain joins TRBV7-9 to TRBJ1-1, with no clear D. CDR1 and CDR2 (germline): SEHNR, FQNEAQ (reference sequence). The CDR3 is made up of 19 amino acids. V lost 10 bases to trimming and J lost 0 bases, with 30 bases between them. Based on the CDR3 plus reference TRBV7-9 and TRBJ1-1, the full variable domain is DTGVSQNPRHKITKRGQNVTFRCDPISEHNRLYWYRQTLGQGPEFLTYFQNEAQLEKSRLLSDRFSAERPKGSFSTLEIQRTEQGDSAMYLCATARGTLFTWRVNTEAFFGQGTRLTVV.